A selection of T cell receptor beta chains follows, all from one sample in a study of cytomegalovirus exposure and HLA in healthy donors. Here immunoSEQ multiplex PCR was the method, and the copy in TCRdb shows in-frame clones only, minus some. Counted here are nearly 110,000 clones, about three quarters occurring once; the ten biggest clones make up around 6.4%. Sequencing used PBMCs. These receptors all stem from a woman in her 50s in good health and CMV-seropositive. Each CDR3 is given with its conserved first and last residue. The order of the fields is D gene, CDR3 length, J gene, V gene, clone size, CDR3 DNA, CDR3 protein. D genes are given only for firm matches. Size values are once, few and many counts, or a class for expanded clones, and some rows have none.

d_call: NA
cdr3_length: 16
j_call: TRBJ2-2
v_call: TRBV5-1
clone_size: NA
cdr3_nt: TGCGCCAGCAGCCCTATACACCCTGGAGGGACCGGGGAGCTGTTTTTT
cdr3_aa: CASSPIHPGGTGELFF

d_call: NA
cdr3_length: 13
j_call: TRBJ1-2
v_call: TRBV9
clone_size: NA
cdr3_nt: TGTGCCAGCAGCCACAGGGTAACCGGGGGCTACACCTTC
cdr3_aa: CASSHRVTGGYTF

d_call: NA
cdr3_length: 14
j_call: TRBJ1-1
v_call: TRBV9
clone_size: few
cdr3_nt: TGTGCCAGCAGCGTAGGAGGGGGGGATACTGAAGCTTTCTTT
cdr3_aa: CASSVGGGDTEAFF

d_call: TRBD1
cdr3_length: 14
j_call: TRBJ2-3
v_call: TRBV28
clone_size: NA
cdr3_nt: TGTGCCAGCAGTAGGGACAGGGGCCTTGATACGCAGTATTTT
cdr3_aa: CASSRDRGLDTQYF

d_call: NA
cdr3_length: 12
j_call: TRBJ1-4
v_call: TRBV7-9
clone_size: NA
cdr3_nt: TGTGCCAGCAGCCGGGAAATTGAAAAACTGTTTTTT
cdr3_aa: CASSREIEKLFF

d_call: TRBD1
cdr3_length: 13
j_call: TRBJ1-2
v_call: TRBV2
clone_size: NA
cdr3_nt: TGTGCCAGCAGTAGTGACAGGGTCGATGGCTACACCTTC
cdr3_aa: CASSSDRVDGYTF

d_call: TRBD2
cdr3_length: 17
j_call: TRBJ2-7
v_call: TRBV4-1
clone_size: few
cdr3_nt: TGCGCCAGCAGCCCGGCCTTAACTAGCGGTCAACTCTACGAGCAGTACTTC
cdr3_aa: CASSPALTSGQLYEQYF

d_call: TRBD1
cdr3_length: 14
j_call: TRBJ1-3
v_call: TRBV19
clone_size: NA
cdr3_nt: TGTGCCAGTTCCACAGGGGGCTCTGGAAACACCATATATTTT
cdr3_aa: CASSTGGSGNTIYF

d_call: TRBD1
cdr3_length: 13
j_call: TRBJ1-1
v_call: TRBV6-1
clone_size: NA
cdr3_nt: TGTGCCAGCAGTGACCCCAGGGGGACTGAAGCTTTCTTT
cdr3_aa: CASSDPRGTEAFF

d_call: TRBD1
cdr3_length: 16
j_call: TRBJ2-1
v_call: TRBV11-2
clone_size: NA
cdr3_nt: TGTGCCAGCAGCTTTACGACAGGGGGCTCCTACAATGAGCAGTTCTTC
cdr3_aa: CASSFTTGGSYNEQFF

d_call: TRBD2
cdr3_length: 17
j_call: TRBJ2-1
v_call: TRBV28
clone_size: NA
cdr3_nt: TGTGCCAGCAGTTTCGGGGGCCTAGCGGGGGGGGGTAATGAGCAGTTCTTC
cdr3_aa: CASSFGGLAGGGNEQFF

d_call: TRBD1
cdr3_length: 14
j_call: TRBJ1-1
v_call: TRBV28
clone_size: few
cdr3_nt: TGTGCCAGCAGGATACAGGGGGCGAACACTGAAGCTTTCTTT
cdr3_aa: CASRIQGANTEAFF

d_call: TRBD1
cdr3_length: 16
j_call: TRBJ1-1
v_call: TRBV4-2
clone_size: many
cdr3_nt: TGTGCCAGCAGCCAAGATCCGGAGGGGGCGGTCACTGAAGCTTTCTTT
cdr3_aa: CASSQDPEGAVTEAFF

d_call: NA
cdr3_length: 15
j_call: TRBJ2-2
v_call: TRBV28
clone_size: NA
cdr3_nt: TGTGCCAGCCAGACCGGGATGGCGAACACCGGGGAGCTGTTTTTT
cdr3_aa: CASQTGMANTGELFF

d_call: TRBD1
cdr3_length: 14
j_call: TRBJ1-1
v_call: TRBV19
clone_size: NA
cdr3_nt: TGTGCCAGTAGTAACAGGGGACGGTACACTGAAGCTTTCTTT
cdr3_aa: CASSNRGRYTEAFF

d_call: NA
cdr3_length: 15
j_call: TRBJ1-4
v_call: TRBV28
clone_size: NA
cdr3_nt: TGTGCCAGCAGTTTGGGGGGAGAGACTAATGAAAAACTGTTTTTT
cdr3_aa: CASSLGGETNEKLFF

d_call: TRBD1
cdr3_length: 17
j_call: TRBJ1-2
v_call: TRBV10-3
clone_size: NA
cdr3_nt: TGTGCCATCAGTGACTCCCCCCGGGACAGGGCAAACTATGGCTACACCTTC
cdr3_aa: CAISDSPRDRANYGYTF

d_call: NA
cdr3_length: 11
j_call: TRBJ1-4
v_call: TRBV20-1
clone_size: NA
cdr3_nt: TGCAGTGCTAGCCTTCGTGAAAAACTGTTTTTT
cdr3_aa: CSASLREKLFF

d_call: TRBD2
cdr3_length: 14
j_call: TRBJ2-2
v_call: TRBV2
clone_size: NA
cdr3_nt: TGTGCCAGTAGGGGACTAGCCCTTCCCGGGGAGCTGTTTTTT
cdr3_aa: CASRGLALPGELFF

d_call: TRBD2
cdr3_length: 18
j_call: TRBJ2-1
v_call: TRBV18
clone_size: NA
cdr3_nt: TGTGCCAGCTCTGTATCGGCGGGGGGGCGGTCTTCCTACAATGAGCAGTTCTTC
cdr3_aa: CASSVSAGGRSSYNEQFF

d_call: NA
cdr3_length: 12
j_call: TRBJ1-2
v_call: TRBV28
clone_size: NA
cdr3_nt: TGTGCCAGCAGTTTAAGGGGTTATGGCTACACCTTC
cdr3_aa: CASSLRGYGYTF

d_call: NA
cdr3_length: 14
j_call: TRBJ1-1
v_call: TRBV7-3
clone_size: NA
cdr3_nt: TGTGCCAGCAGCTTAGAGCCCGGGGAGACTGAAGCTTTCTTT
cdr3_aa: CASSLEPGETEAFF

d_call: NA
cdr3_length: 15
j_call: TRBJ1-5
v_call: TRBV18
clone_size: NA
cdr3_nt: TGTGCCAGCTCGCCCCAGGGTAATAGCAATCAGCCCCAGCATTTT
cdr3_aa: CASSPQGNSNQPQHF

d_call: TRBD1
cdr3_length: 16
j_call: TRBJ1-2
v_call: TRBV2
clone_size: NA
cdr3_nt: TGTGCCAGCAGTGAATTTCCGGGACAGACTAACTATGGCTACACCTTC
cdr3_aa: CASSEFPGQTNYGYTF

d_call: TRBD2
cdr3_length: 13
j_call: TRBJ2-7
v_call: TRBV11-2
clone_size: NA
cdr3_nt: TGTGCCAGCAGCTTAGCGGGGACTATCGAGCAGTACTTC
cdr3_aa: CASSLAGTIEQYF

d_call: NA
cdr3_length: 14
j_call: TRBJ1-2
v_call: TRBV18
clone_size: NA
cdr3_nt: TGTGCCAGCTCACCACAGGGGAACATGGGAGGCTACACCTTC
cdr3_aa: CASSPQGNMGGYTF

d_call: TRBD2
cdr3_length: 16
j_call: TRBJ2-1
v_call: TRBV5-1
clone_size: few
cdr3_nt: TGCGCCAGCAGCTTGGATCTAGCGGGGGGTCCTAATGAGCAGTTCTTC
cdr3_aa: CASSLDLAGGPNEQFF

d_call: NA
cdr3_length: 15
j_call: TRBJ2-3
v_call: TRBV19
clone_size: few
cdr3_nt: TGTGCCAGTAGTATACTAGCAGAAAGCACAGATACGCAGTATTTT
cdr3_aa: CASSILAESTDTQYF

d_call: NA
cdr3_length: 13
j_call: TRBJ2-7
v_call: TRBV6-6
clone_size: NA
cdr3_nt: TGTGCCAGCAGTTACCCCGGGAGTTACGAGCAGTACTTC
cdr3_aa: CASSYPGSYEQYF

d_call: NA
cdr3_length: 13
j_call: TRBJ1-2
v_call: TRBV7-9
clone_size: NA
cdr3_nt: TGTGCCAGCAGCTTATTAGGGGATAAAGGCTACACCTTC
cdr3_aa: CASSLLGDKGYTF

d_call: NA
cdr3_length: 15
j_call: TRBJ1-1
v_call: TRBV27
clone_size: NA
cdr3_nt: TGTGCCAGCAGTTTATCTCAGGGGTTGAACACTGAAGCTTTCTTT
cdr3_aa: CASSLSQGLNTEAFF

d_call: TRBD1
cdr3_length: 16
j_call: TRBJ1-5
v_call: TRBV9
clone_size: NA
cdr3_nt: TGTGCCAGCAGCGCCGGGGGACAGGGGAGCAATCAGCCCCAGCATTTT
cdr3_aa: CASSAGGQGSNQPQHF

d_call: TRBD1
cdr3_length: 15
j_call: TRBJ2-7
v_call: TRBV27
clone_size: NA
cdr3_nt: TGTGCCAGCAGTTTGGCGAGGGGACAGACCGACGAGCAGTACTTC
cdr3_aa: CASSLARGQTDEQYF

d_call: NA
cdr3_length: 16
j_call: TRBJ2-4
v_call: TRBV28
clone_size: NA
cdr3_nt: TGTGCCAGCAGTCGGATCGACGAGGGTAGTAAGAACATTCAGTACTTC
cdr3_aa: CASSRIDEGSKNIQYF

d_call: TRBD1
cdr3_length: 13
j_call: TRBJ2-5
v_call: TRBV7-3
clone_size: NA
cdr3_nt: TGTGCCAGCGGACAGGGTGTACGGGAGACCCAGTACTTC
cdr3_aa: CASGQGVRETQYF

d_call: TRBD2
cdr3_length: 15
j_call: TRBJ2-5
v_call: TRBV6-1
clone_size: NA
cdr3_nt: TGTGCCAGCAGTGATCTAGCGGGGGTGGGGGAGACCCAGTACTTC
cdr3_aa: CASSDLAGVGETQYF

d_call: TRBD2
cdr3_length: 16
j_call: TRBJ2-7
v_call: TRBV5-1
clone_size: NA
cdr3_nt: TGCGCCAGCAGCTTGGCACCGGGACTAGCGGTATACGAGCAGTACTTC
cdr3_aa: CASSLAPGLAVYEQYF

d_call: NA
cdr3_length: 14
j_call: TRBJ1-1
v_call: TRBV6-6
clone_size: NA
cdr3_nt: TGTGCCAGCAGCCTAGTGCCCTCAAACACTGAAGCTTTCTTT
cdr3_aa: CASSLVPSNTEAFF

d_call: TRBD1
cdr3_length: 14
j_call: TRBJ2-7
v_call: TRBV7-6
clone_size: NA
cdr3_nt: TGTGCCAGCAGCCCGGGACAGGGCCTCTACGAGCAGTACTTC
cdr3_aa: CASSPGQGLYEQYF

d_call: NA
cdr3_length: 13
j_call: TRBJ2-3
v_call: TRBV30
clone_size: NA
cdr3_nt: TGTGCCTGGACCAGGCTTCGCACAGATACGCAGTATTTT
cdr3_aa: CAWTRLRTDTQYF

d_call: NA
cdr3_length: 14
j_call: TRBJ2-3
v_call: TRBV28
clone_size: NA
cdr3_nt: TGTGCCAGCAGTCGCGGGGACTTCACAGATACGCAGTATTTT
cdr3_aa: CASSRGDFTDTQYF

d_call: NA
cdr3_length: 15
j_call: TRBJ2-7
v_call: TRBV4-1
clone_size: NA
cdr3_nt: TGCGCCAGCAGCCCGGCCGGGTCCACCCGTTTCGAGCAGTACTTC
cdr3_aa: CASSPAGSTRFEQYF

d_call: NA
cdr3_length: 15
j_call: TRBJ2-7
v_call: TRBV11-1
clone_size: NA
cdr3_nt: TGTGCCAGCAACCTACAGGGACTACTGGGCTACGAGCAGTACTTC
cdr3_aa: CASNLQGLLGYEQYF

d_call: NA
cdr3_length: 15
j_call: TRBJ2-3
v_call: TRBV5-1
clone_size: NA
cdr3_nt: TGCGCCAGCAGCCTACAGGGACCGGACACAGATACGCAGTATTTT
cdr3_aa: CASSLQGPDTDTQYF

d_call: TRBD1
cdr3_length: 15
j_call: TRBJ2-2
v_call: TRBV5-1
clone_size: NA
cdr3_nt: TGCGCCAGCAATCCGACAGGGGGCGGCACCGGGGAGCTGTTTTTT
cdr3_aa: CASNPTGGGTGELFF